This TCR beta chain comes out of a study of blood T cells in healthy people across ages. Points from the study as a whole: CMV infection status of these donors was not known.

Alongside a J-beta primer mix, a sample-barcoded 5' primer served in a second PCR lasting roughly 7 to 11 cycles. TCRdb passed the 5' RACE reads through MiXCR, listing each CDR3 protein once. The table shows 800,000 to 1,300,000 distinct CDR3 sequences, with about 25% occurring only once. In this sample, this clonotype turned up many times. The antigen remains undetermined. This sample was shared with a second study, whose subject was T cells of mothers and their children. In that study: Biologically related mothers and children overlapped slightly more than unrelated pairs, a non-significant difference.

The sequenced sample was blood. The TCR sequence derives from a girl aged 2 to 10 in good health.

The CDR3 bases are TGTGCCACCAGTGACTCCCGGGACTACAATGAGCAGTTCTTC. Encoded protein: CATSDSRDYNEQFF. The rearrangement joins TRBV24-1 to TRBJ2-1, with D tentatively TRBD2 (5 bases). V lost 4 bases and J 3 bases, leaving 9 bases between the germline ends. From germline, CDR1 is KGHDR and CDR2 SFDVKD. The CDR3 is 14 amino acids.